This is a list of T cell receptor beta chains from one sample in a study of T cell changes during pregnancy in multiple sclerosis. Assay: immunoSEQ multiplex PCR; the TCRdb copy retains only in-frame clones and omits some. The sample comprises about 110,000 clones, less than 95% of which are singletons, and 1.6% rests with the top ten. This specimen consisted of peripheral blood, obtained before pregnancy. The receptor set was obtained from a female donor with multiple sclerosis, enrolled in a pregnancy study. Each CDR3 is given with its conserved first and last residue. The D gene is left open where the match is weak. The size entry is marked missing in some rows and otherwise reads once, few, many or a size class.

abundance	j_gene	v_gene	d_gene	CDR3nt	CDR3aa
NA	TRBJ1-3	TRBV6-6	TRBD1	TGTGCCAGCATCGAGCTTGGGACAGGGTCTGGAAACACCATATATTTT	CASIELGTGSGNTIYF
NA	TRBJ2-5	TRBV2	NA	TGTGCCAGCCAGCAGGGAGAGACCCAGTACTTC	CASQQGETQYF
NA	TRBJ2-2	TRBV5-1	TRBD1	TGCGCCAGCAGCACGGATCGACAGGGGGGGAGTGGGGAGCTGTTTTTT	CASSTDRQGGSGELFF
once	TRBJ2-7	TRBV13	TRBD1	TGTGCCAGCAGCGGGACAGAGACCTATGAGCAGTACTTC	CASSGTETYEQYF
once	TRBJ2-7	TRBV5-1	NA	TGCGCCAGCAGCTTGGCTCCCGGACAGGACTACTACGAGCAGTACTTC	CASSLAPGQDYYEQYF
NA	TRBJ2-5	TRBV11-2	NA	TGTGCCAGCAGCTTAGTCGGGGACCAAGAGACCCAGTACTTC	CASSLVGDQETQYF
NA	TRBJ2-1	TRBV5-8	NA	TGTGCCAGCAGCTTTGACACGTATGAGCAGTTCTTC	CASSFDTYEQFF
NA	TRBJ2-6	TRBV6-5	NA	TGTGCCAGCAGTTACTGGCAGTCTGGGGCCAACGTCCTGACTTTC	CASSYWQSGANVLTF
NA	TRBJ1-5	TRBV16	TRBD1	TGTGCCAGCAGCCCAACGGGACAGCCCAATCAGCCCCAGCATTTT	CASSPTGQPNQPQHF
NA	TRBJ2-1	TRBV7-9	NA	TGTGCCAGCAGCTTAGCCACAGCTAACTATGAGCAGTTCTTC	CASSLATANYEQFF
NA	TRBJ1-6	TRBV27	NA	TGTGCCAGCAGTTTGAGGGGGAGTAGAGGGTCACCCCTCCACTTT	CASSLRGSRGSPLHF
NA	TRBJ1-2	TRBV7-9	NA	TGTGCCAGCAGCTTAGTCGGGGACATCAACTATGGCTACACCTTC	CASSLVGDINYGYTF
NA	TRBJ2-1	TRBV5-6	TRBD2	TGTGCCAGCGGGCGGGAGGGAGTTTTGGGGAATGAGCAGTTCTTC	CASGREGVLGNEQFF
NA	TRBJ2-1	TRBV7-3	NA	TGTGCCAGCAGCTTAAGGGCGGAGGGTCTGTACAATGAGCAGTTCTTC	CASSLRAEGLYNEQFF
NA	TRBJ2-2	TRBV5-6	TRBD2	TGTGCCAGCAGCTTGGAGGTGGTAGCGGGACTTTCCGGGGAGCTGTTTTTT	CASSLEVVAGLSGELFF
NA	TRBJ2-1	TRBV5-1	TRBD2	TGCGCCAGCAGCGAGCCCGGACTAGCGGGAGTCGGAGATGAGCAGTTCTTC	CASSEPGLAGVGDEQFF
NA	TRBJ1-4	TRBV19	NA	TGTGCCAGTAGCCCCAACAGGGTGGCTAATGAAAAACTGTTTTTT	CASSPNRVANEKLFF
NA	TRBJ2-1	TRBV7-9	TRBD2	TGTGCCAGCAGCACCATAGCGGGGGGGACAAGAAATGAGCAGTTCTTC	CASSTIAGGTRNEQFF
once	TRBJ2-7	TRBV18	NA	TGTGCCAGCTCACCCCAATCGGGAAAATCCTCCTACGAGCAGTACTTC	CASSPQSGKSSYEQYF
NA	TRBJ2-7	TRBV4-3	TRBD2	TGCGCCAGCAGCTCCGGATGGACTAGCGCGGCCTACGAGCAGTACTTC	CASSSGWTSAAYEQYF
NA	TRBJ2-7	TRBV5-4	TRBD1	TGTGCCAGCAGCTTGGACAGGGGGTTTTTCTACGAGCAGTACTTC	CASSLDRGFFYEQYF
NA	TRBJ1-4	TRBV15	TRBD1	TGTGCCACCAGCAGAGATTTTGGGACAGGCAAAAAACTGTTTTTT	CATSRDFGTGKKLFF
NA	TRBJ1-5	TRBV7-9	NA	TGTGCCAGCAGCTTACAGGGCAATCAGCCCCAGCATTTT	CASSLQGNQPQHF
NA	TRBJ1-6	TRBV6-5	NA	TGTGCCAGCAGTCCCCCGGGGGTAGGCGGATCACCCCTCCACTTT	CASSPPGVGGSPLHF
NA	TRBJ1-1	TRBV5-5	TRBD1	TGTGCCAGCGGAATTGAGGGGACAGGGAACACTGAAGCTTTCTTT	CASGIEGTGNTEAFF
once	TRBJ1-1	TRBV27	TRBD1	TGTGCCAGCAGTCCACAACAGGGGAGGTTAGCTGAAGCTTTCTTT	CASSPQQGRLAEAFF
once	TRBJ1-2	TRBV10-3	NA	TGTGCCATCAGCGAAACGGACAATTCTAACTATGGCTACACCTTC	CAISETDNSNYGYTF
NA	TRBJ2-1	TRBV5-1	NA	TGCGCCAGCAGCTTGGGTGGTACTAGCGGGACAGGGAATGAGCAGTTCTTC	CASSLGGTSGTGNEQFF
NA	TRBJ2-1	TRBV7-3	NA	TGTGCCAGCAGCTTAAGAGGTAGTCGGGAGTCCTACAATGAGCAGTTCTTC	CASSLRGSRESYNEQFF
NA	TRBJ2-6	TRBV28	NA	TGTGCCAGCATCAATAGGGGTGAATCTGGGGCCAACGTCCTGACTTTC	CASINRGESGANVLTF
NA	TRBJ2-7	TRBV19	TRBD1	TGTGCCAGTAGTACGGGACAGGGGACCTACGAGCAGTACTTC	CASSTGQGTYEQYF
NA	TRBJ2-1	TRBV7-9	NA	TGTGCCAGCAGCGACACTAGTATCGCTGAGCAGTTCTTC	CASSDTSIAEQFF
once	TRBJ1-1	TRBV6-5	NA	TGTGCCAGCAGCCTAATGGCGGGGGGCGGGACTGAAGCTTTCTTT	CASSLMAGGGTEAFF
few	TRBJ2-1	TRBV28	TRBD2	TGTGCCAGCGATAGCCTTACGGGGGGGCCCAATGAGCAGTTCTTC	CASDSLTGGPNEQFF
NA	TRBJ1-1	TRBV18	TRBD1	TGTGCCAGCTACCCGGGACAGGGGAACACTGAAGCTTTCTTT	CASYPGQGNTEAFF
NA	TRBJ2-7	TRBV5-5	NA	TGTGCCAGCAGAAAGAGCTACGAGCAGTACTTC	CASRKSYEQYF
NA	TRBJ1-2	TRBV6-5	NA	TGTGCCAGCGCCCGACGGGGAGGCTATGGCTACACCTTC	CASARRGGYGYTF
NA	TRBJ2-4	TRBV29-1	TRBD1	TGCAGCGTTGGGGACAGGGACGAGTGGGCGTACTTC	CSVGDRDEWAYF
NA	TRBJ2-2	TRBV7-7	NA	TGTGCTAGCAGCCCCGAGGTCGGTCGGCTCCCCGACACCGGGGAGCTGTTTTTT	CASSPEVGRLPDTGELFF
NA	TRBJ1-6	TRBV27	NA	TGTGCCAGCAGTTTTGGATCAGGGGCAAATTCACCCCTCCACTTT	CASSFGSGANSPLHF
once	TRBJ2-3	TRBV19	TRBD2	TGTGCCAGTAGTTCCCTAGCGGGAGCGTCAGATACGCAGTATTTT	CASSSLAGASDTQYF
NA	TRBJ2-5	TRBV9	TRBD1	TGTGCCAGCAGCGTAGACAGGGGGGTACAAGAGACCCAGTACTTC	CASSVDRGVQETQYF
NA	TRBJ2-2	TRBV11-3	NA	TGTGCCAGCAGCTTAACGGGAACCGGGGAGCTGTTTTTT	CASSLTGTGELFF